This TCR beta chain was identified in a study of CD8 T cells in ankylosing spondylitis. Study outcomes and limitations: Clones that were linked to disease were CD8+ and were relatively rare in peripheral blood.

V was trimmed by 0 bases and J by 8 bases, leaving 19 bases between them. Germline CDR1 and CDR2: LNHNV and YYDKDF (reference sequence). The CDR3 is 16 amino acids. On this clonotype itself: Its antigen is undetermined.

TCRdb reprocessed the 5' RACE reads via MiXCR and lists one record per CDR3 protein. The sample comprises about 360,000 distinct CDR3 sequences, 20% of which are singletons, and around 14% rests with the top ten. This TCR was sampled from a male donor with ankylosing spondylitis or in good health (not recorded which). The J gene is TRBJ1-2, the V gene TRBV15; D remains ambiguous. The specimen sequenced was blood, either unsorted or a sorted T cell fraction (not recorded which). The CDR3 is CATSRDRLAATRGYTF. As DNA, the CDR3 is TGTGCCACCAGCAGAGATCGATTGGCTGCCACGCGGGGCTACACCTTC. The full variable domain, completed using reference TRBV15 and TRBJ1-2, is DAMVIQNPRYQVTQFGKPVTLSCSQTLNHNVMYWYQQKSSQAPKLLFHYYDKDFNNEADTPDNFQSRRPNTSFCFLDIRSPGLGDTAMYLCATSRDRLAATRGYTFGSGTRLTVV.